This T cell receptor beta chain was profiled in a study of T cells after yellow fever vaccination. On the study more broadly: Each low-cell-number fraction was prepared by means of SMART-Seq v4 Ultra Low Input. Study observations and caveats: Few clonotypes appeared in both CD4 and CD8 compartments. Peaking on day 5 versus 15, the secondary response was faster but weaker.

MiXCR was run by TCRdb on the 5' RACE reads, yielding one entry per CDR3 protein. Of about 400,000 distinct CDR3 sequences in the sample, more than 5.5% are singletons; the top ten hold 15%. Regarding this clonotype: The target antigen is unknown.

Specimen: PBMCs, collected 5 days after the yellow fever booster vaccination. This receptor was taken from a man aged 25 to 40 who received the YFV17D yellow fever vaccine.

The CDR3 loop is CSAHALEGGSSTDTQYF. The CDR3 coding sequence is TGCAGTGCCCACGCGTTGGAGGGCGGGTCTAGCACAGATACGCAGTATTTT. This chain uses TRBV20-1 with TRBJ2-3, with D possibly matching TRBD2 (6 bases). Trimming took 6 bases from V and 0 from J, leaving 22 bases between them. This CDR3 has 17 amino acids. Germline V gene lookup returns CDR1 DFQATT and CDR2 SNEGSKA (reference sequence).